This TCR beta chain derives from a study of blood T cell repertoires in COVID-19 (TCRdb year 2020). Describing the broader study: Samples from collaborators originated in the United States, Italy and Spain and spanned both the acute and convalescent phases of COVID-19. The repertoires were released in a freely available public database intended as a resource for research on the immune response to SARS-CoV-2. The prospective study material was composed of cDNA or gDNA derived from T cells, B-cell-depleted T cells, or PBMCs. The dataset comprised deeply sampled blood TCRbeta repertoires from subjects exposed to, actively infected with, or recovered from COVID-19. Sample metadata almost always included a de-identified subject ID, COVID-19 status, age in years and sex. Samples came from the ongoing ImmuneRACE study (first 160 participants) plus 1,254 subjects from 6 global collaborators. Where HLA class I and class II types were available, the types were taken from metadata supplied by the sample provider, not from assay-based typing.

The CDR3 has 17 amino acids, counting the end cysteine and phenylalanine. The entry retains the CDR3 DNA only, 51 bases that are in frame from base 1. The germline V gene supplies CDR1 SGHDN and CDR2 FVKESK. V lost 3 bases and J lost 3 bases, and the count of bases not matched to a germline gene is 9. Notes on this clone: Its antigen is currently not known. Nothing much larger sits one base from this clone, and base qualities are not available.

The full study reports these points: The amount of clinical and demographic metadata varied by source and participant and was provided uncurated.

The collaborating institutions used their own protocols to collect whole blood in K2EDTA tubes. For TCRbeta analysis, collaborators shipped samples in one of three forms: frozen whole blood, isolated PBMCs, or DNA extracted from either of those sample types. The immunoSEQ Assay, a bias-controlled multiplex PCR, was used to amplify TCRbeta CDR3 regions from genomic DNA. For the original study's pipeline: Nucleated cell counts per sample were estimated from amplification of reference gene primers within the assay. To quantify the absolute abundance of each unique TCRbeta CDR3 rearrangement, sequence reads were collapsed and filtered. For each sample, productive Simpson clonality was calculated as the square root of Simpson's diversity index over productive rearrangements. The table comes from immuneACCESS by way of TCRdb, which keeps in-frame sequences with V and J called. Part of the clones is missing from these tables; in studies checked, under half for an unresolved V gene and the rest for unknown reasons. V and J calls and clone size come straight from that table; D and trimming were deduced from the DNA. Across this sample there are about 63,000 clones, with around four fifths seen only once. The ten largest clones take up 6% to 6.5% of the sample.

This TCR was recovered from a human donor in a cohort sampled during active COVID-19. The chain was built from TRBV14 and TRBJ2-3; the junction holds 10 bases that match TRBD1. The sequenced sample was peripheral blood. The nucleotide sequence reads TGTGCCAGCAGCCAGCGACAGGGGGCGGTTTGGACAGATACGCAGTATTTT. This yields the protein CASSQRQGAVWTDTQYF.